This paragraph reports one T cell receptor (beta chain). This sample stems from a study of blood T cell repertoires in COVID-19. In the study overall: Researchers got acute and convalescent COVID-19 samples from the United States, Italy and Spain. From T cells, B-cell-depleted T cells, or PBMCs came the material, which was cDNA or gDNA.

In the original workflow: Amplification with reference gene primers provided the estimates of nucleated cell counts. TCRdb's table, derived via immunoSEQ multiplex PCR, lists solely in-frame clones and lacks some. V and J calls and clone size are given by that table; D and trimming were obtained from the DNA. The data hold some 220,000 clones, with around three quarters observed a single time. With 4 bases clipped from V and 5 bases from J, the junction kept 7 bases outside the gene matches. The CDR3 consists of 15 residues. The germline gives CDR1 SGHRS, CDR2 YFSETQ. The genes are TRBV5-1 and TRBJ2-5; 11 bases are a match to TRBD1. Material: peripheral blood. The origin of this receptor is a woman aged 70-85 years with acute or convalescent COVID-19. CDR3: CASSPRGTGGETQYF. In nucleotides, the CDR3 is TGCGCCAGCAGCCCACGGGGGACAGGGGGGGAGACCCAGTACTTC. Complete variable domain (other parts from reference TRBV5-1 and TRBJ2-5): KAGVTQTPRYLIKTRGQQVTLSCSPISGHRSVSWYQQTPGQGLQFLFEYFSETQRNKGNFPGRFSGRQFSNSRSEMNVSTLELGDSALYLCASSPRGTGGETQYFGPGTRLLVL.